This T cell receptor (beta chain) was retrieved from a study of blood T cell repertoires in COVID-19. About the study: T cells, B-cell-depleted T cells, or PBMCs supplied cDNA or gDNA.

The data were produced by immunoSEQ multiplex PCR, yet TCRdb's version contains in-frame clones alone and is incomplete. The sample contains fewer than 350,000 clones, about 82% of which appear only once. The sequenced sample was peripheral blood. The clonotype was recovered from a human donor in a cohort sampled during active COVID-19.

The chain's CDR3 is CASSIKGADTQYF. As DNA, the CDR3 is TGTGCCAGTAGTATTAAGGGGGCGGATACGCAGTATTTT. This chain uses TRBV19 with TRBJ2-3; 7 nucleotides line up with TRBD1. CDR1 is LNHDA and CDR2 is SQIVND in the germline V gene (reference sequence). V was pared by 3 bases and J by 6 bases, with 3 bases of the junction left unmatched. The CDR3 consists of 13 residues.